Below are 4 T cell receptor beta chains sequenced from a single sample in a study of yellow fever vaccine responses in identical twins. TCRdb analysed the RT-PCR reads with MiXCR anew, one entry per CDR3 protein. Here the sample spans about 11,000 distinct CDR3 sequences, around three quarters being singletons. Here the sequenced sample was T cells from blood (PBMCs), unsorted or a sorted subset (not recorded which), taken before or after yellow fever vaccination (not recorded which). The receptors were gathered from a woman aged 18-29 years who received the yellow fever vaccine.

The chain recombines TRBV6-1 with TRBJ2-1, with a possible D match to TRBD2 (5 bases). V was cut by 3 bases and J by 1 base, with 10 bases left in between. CDR1 is MNHNS and CDR2 is SASEGT in the germline V gene. This CDR3 region has 15 residues. The CDR3 bases are TGTGCCAGCAGTGAGGACGGGGTTTCCTACAATGAGCAGTTCTTC. This translates into CASSEDGVSYNEQFF.

The chain has TRBV11-1 and TRBJ2-1; tentatively, D is TRBD1 (6 bases). Trimming pared 2 bases from V and 5 bases from J, leaving 16 bases between. Germline CDR1 is SGHAT and CDR2 is FQDESV (reference sequence). The CDR3 totals 16 residues. This chain's CDR3 is CASSLNRDDGNNEQFF. CDR3 DNA sequence: TGTGCCAGCAGCTTAAACAGGGACGATGGGAACAATGAGCAGTTCTTC.

This clonotype has only one observation. This rearrangement joins TRBV7-6 to TRBJ2-1; 7 nucleotides agree with TRBD1. Trimming at V came to 0 bases and at J to 2 bases, leaving 10 bases not matched to a gene. The CDR3 is 18 residues long. Germline V CDR1 and CDR2: SGHVS, FNYEAQ. CDR3 nucleotide sequence: TGTGCCAGCAGCTTAGCCCACTCGGGACAGCTAGCCTACAATGAGCAGTTCTTC. It codes for CASSLAHSGQLAYNEQFF.

V gene TRBV6-1 combines with J gene TRBJ2-1; no reliable D call. V gave up 2 bases and J gave up 9 bases, with 20 bases separating them. Per germline, CDR1 MNHNS and CDR2 SASEGT. The CDR3 is made up of 16 amino acids. CDR3 sequence (DNA): TGTGCCAGCAGTGAATCAGTTGAGCAACCTACAATTGAGCAGTTCTTC. Protein sequence: CASSESVEQPTIEQFF.